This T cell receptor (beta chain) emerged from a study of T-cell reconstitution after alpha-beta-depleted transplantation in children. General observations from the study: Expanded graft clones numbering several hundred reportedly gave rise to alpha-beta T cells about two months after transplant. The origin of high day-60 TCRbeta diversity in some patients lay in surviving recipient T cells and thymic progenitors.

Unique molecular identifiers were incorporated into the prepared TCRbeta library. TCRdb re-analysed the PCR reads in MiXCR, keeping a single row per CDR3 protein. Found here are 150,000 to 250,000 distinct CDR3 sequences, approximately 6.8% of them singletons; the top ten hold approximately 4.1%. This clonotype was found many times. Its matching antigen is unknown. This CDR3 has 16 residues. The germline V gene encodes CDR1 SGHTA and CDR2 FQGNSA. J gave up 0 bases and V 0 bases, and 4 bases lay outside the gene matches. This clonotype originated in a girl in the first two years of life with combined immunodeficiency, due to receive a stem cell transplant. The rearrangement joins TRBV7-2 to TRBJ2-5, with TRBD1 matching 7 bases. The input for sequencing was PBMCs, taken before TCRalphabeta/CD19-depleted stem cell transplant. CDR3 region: CASSLAQGDYQETQYF. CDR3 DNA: TGTGCCAGCAGCTTAGCGCAGGGGGATTACCAAGAGACCCAGTACTTC.